These 24 T cell receptor beta chains came from one sample sequenced in a study of Graves' ophthalmopathy and Graves' hyperthyroidism. Amplification of the TCR beta CDR3 regions used RNA transcripts (as template). First-round RT-PCR with HTBI primers preceded a second-round multiplex PCR. TCRdb analysed the multiplex PCR reads with MiXCR anew, one entry per CDR3 protein. Here the sample spans over a million distinct CDR3 sequences, 35% to 40% being singletons. Specimen: peripheral blood or thyroid tissue (not recorded which). The receptor set was obtained from an adult man with Graves' hyperthyroidism.

This clonotype came up a few times. CDR3 protein: CASSYSWEPNEKLFF. The DNA for the CDR3 is TGTGCCAGCAGTTACTCGTGGGAGCCTAATGAAAAACTGTTTTTT. The chain has TRBV6-1 and TRBJ1-4; D gene uncertain. CDR3 length: 15 amino acids. Germline assignment: CDR1 MNHNS and CDR2 SASEGT. V was clipped by 5 bases and J by 3 bases, with 13 bases between them.

The rearrangement uses TRBV5-1 and TRBJ1-1, with 9 bases fitting TRBD1. CDR3 size: 15 residues. V shed 4 bases, J shed 4 bases, and the junction held 8 bases outside the gene matches. Per the germline V gene, CDR1 is SGHRS and CDR2 is YFSETQ. CDR3 sequence reads: CASSARQGVSTEAFF. The CDR3 coding sequence is TGCGCCAGCAGCGCTCGACAGGGGGTGAGCACTGAAGCTTTCTTT.

The chain combines TRBV7-2 with TRBJ2-7; D remains unclear. The CDR3 is 8 residues long. Germline-derived CDR1 and CDR2 are SGHTA and FQGNSA. The ends were cut back, 4 bases at V and 11 bases at J, with 3 bases in the middle. Here the CDR3 reads CASSSKYF. In nucleotides, the CDR3 is TGTGCCAGCAGCTCAAAGTACTTC.

The table lists this clonotype with many counts. The chain links TRBV12-3 or TRBV12-4 to TRBJ1-1; D not certain. V was pared by 6 bases and J by 1 base, with 9 bases between. The CDR3 has 13 residues. In DNA form, the CDR3 reads TGTGCCAGCAGGAGGGAGAAGAACACTGAAGCTTTCTTT. Its translation is CASRREKNTEAFF.

Note on this clonotype: Compared with germline, one end of the junction differs, possibly owing to a read error. The chain joins TRBV5-1 to TRBJ2-7; D is perhaps TRBD2 (7 bases). Germline CDR1 reads SGHRS; CDR2 reads YFSETQ. This CDR3 is 15 amino acids long. CDR3 sequence reads: CAITRGLAVTYEQYF. CDR3 bases: TGTGCCATCACCCGGGGGCTAGCGGTTACCTACGAGCAGTACTTC.

The rearrangement joins TRBV19 to TRBJ2-7; 10 bases map to TRBD2. The CDR3 contains 16 residues. V dropped 6 bases and J dropped 2; count of bases not matched to a gene: 10. Germline V gene lookup returns CDR1 LNHDA and CDR2 SQIVND (reference sequence). The CDR3 DNA reads TGTGCCAGTAGCCGAGCGGGGGGGAATCTCGCCTACGAGCAGTACTTC. This translates into CASSRAGGNLAYEQYF. Full variable domain (missing parts from reference TRBV19 and TRBJ2-7): DGGITQSPKYLFRKEGQNVTLSCEQNLNHDAMYWYRQDPGQGLRLIYYSQIVNDFQKGDIAEGYSVSREKKESFPLTVTSAQKNPTAFYLCASSRAGGNLAYEQYFGPGTRLTVT.

The rearrangement uses TRBV15 and TRBJ1-5; weak D call: TRBD1 (6 bases). Between the trimmed V and J ends, which lost 3 bases and 5 bases, there was a span of 11 bases. Germline lookup yields CDR1 LNHNV and CDR2 YYDKDF (reference sequence). There are 14 residues in the CDR3. CDR3 sequence reads: CATSSSQGYQPQHF. The DNA of the CDR3 is TGTGCCACCAGCAGTTCCCAGGGGTATCAGCCCCAGCATTTT.

At least ten counts were recorded for this clonotype. The V and J genes are TRBV9 and TRBJ2-5, with unresolved D. The germline gives CDR1 SGDLS, CDR2 YYNGEE. The CDR3 consists of 14 residues. Trimming left V 0 bases short and J 5 bases short, with 11 bases between. CDR3 sequence reads: CASSVGGDRETQYF. DNA for the CDR3: TGTGCCAGCAGCGTAGGAGGAGATAGGGAGACCCAGTACTTC.

This clonotype was picked up many times. CDR3 region: CASSSRRGQGGETQYF. CDR3 nucleotide sequence: TGTGCCAGCAGCTCGAGACGGGGACAGGGAGGAGAGACCCAGTACTTC. This chain connects TRBV11-2 to TRBJ2-5; 9 bases match TRBD1. The CDR3 spans 16 residues. After removal of 4 bases from V and 4 bases from J, the junction contained 10 bases not matched to a gene. CDR1 and CDR2 (germline): SGHAT, FQNNGV.

The V call is TRBV20-1, the J call TRBJ1-2; 8 nucleotides agree with TRBD1. CDR3 length: 12 amino acids. CDR1 DFQATT and CDR2 SNEGSKA come from the germline V gene (reference sequence). The V segment lost 6 bases and the J segment 7 bases; nucleotides outside the gene matches: 7. The DNA for the CDR3 is TGCAGTGCCTTACCAGGGGGCCGTGGCTACACCTTC. Its translation: CSALPGGRGYTF.

The chain employs TRBV3-1 and TRBJ2-7; D not certain. Germline CDR1 and CDR2: LGHDT and YNNKEL (reference sequence). V was trimmed by 0 bases and J by 6 bases, leaving 9 bases between them. The CDR3 covers 13 residues. Here the CDR3 DNA reads TGTGCCAGCAGCCAAGACGCAGGACCCGAGCAGTACTTC. It codes for CASSQDAGPEQYF.

On this clonotype itself: Given a much more abundant clone one base away, this may be a read error. The rearrangement joins TRBV29-1 to TRBJ2-5; TRBD2 matches at 9 bases. The V and J ends lost 7 bases and 8 bases, in that order; junction bases with no gene match: 11. CDR1 and CDR2 (germline): SQVTM, ANQGSEA. This CDR3 is built from 13 residues. The CDR3 DNA reads as TGCAGCGCTGGGGCTAGCGGGATCGGTACCCAGTACTTC. Translated, it gives CSAGASGIGTQYF.

About this clonotype: A junction end diverges from the germline sequence, so it may reflect a read error. The V call is TRBV7-2, the J call TRBJ2-5, with 10 positions matching TRBD1. Germline V lookup: CDR1 SGHTA, CDR2 FQGNSA. CDR3 length: 11 residues. The CDR3 DNA reads as TGTGCCAGCAGCTTGCGTGGGACAGGGGACTTC. Translating it yields CASSLRGTGDF.

This clonotype was seen repeatedly, ten times or more. The V and J genes are TRBV29-1 and TRBJ1-6; D call uncertain. Germline V gene data show CDR1 as SQVTM and CDR2 as ANQGSEA. Deletions cut 7 bases from V and 7 bases from J, with 14 bases between. CDR3 length: 13 amino acids. The CDR3 DNA is TGCAGCGCCGCTGCGACGGGCAATTCACCCCTCCACTTT. Translating gives CSAAATGNSPLHF.

V usage is TRBV7-2 and J usage is TRBJ1-4, with 8 positions matching TRBD1. Germline V CDR1 and CDR2: SGHTA, FQGNSA. Trimming cost V 1 base and J 7 bases; bases outside gene matches: 5. This CDR3 is 15 amino acids long. The CDR3 DNA sequence: TGTGCCAGCAGCTTAGAAACAGGGGGGAGTGAAAAACTGTTTTTT. It translates to CASSLETGGSEKLFF.

The sample holds many counts of this clonotype. The J gene is TRBJ1-2, the V gene TRBV29-1; unclear D gene. Trimming removed 1 base at V and 4 bases at J, with 16 bases between. CDR1 is SQVTM, CDR2 ANQGSEA, per germline. The CDR3 extends over 15 amino acids. The CDR3 DNA reads TGCAGCGTTGAAGGCGGTTTTGAGGGAGGCTATGGCTACACCTTC. Translation gives CSVEGGFEGGYGYTF.

This clonotype was seen many times. The V and J genes are TRBV3-1 and TRBJ1-5; D gene ambiguous. There are 16 residues in the CDR3. From germline, CDR1 is LGHDT and CDR2 YNNKEL (reference sequence). The germline V and J ends were trimmed by 2 bases and 1 base, with 12 bases remaining between them. CDR3 in DNA: TGTGCCAGCAGCCAATCGGTGGTGCAAAGCAATCAGCCCCAGCATTTT. This translates into CASSQSVVQSNQPQHF.

At least ten counts were recorded for this clonotype. The chain carries TRBV5-1 and TRBJ1-4; TRBD1 matches at 7 bases. The CDR3 covers 16 residues. J gave up 8 bases and V 1 base, and 11 bases lay outside the gene matches. Germline values: CDR1 SGHRS, CDR2 YFSETQ. The CDR3 nucleotides read TGCGCCAGCAGCTTGTTGGGGGACAGACTGACGGAAAAACTGTTTTTT. As protein: CASSLLGDRLTEKLFF.

The genes are TRBV5-6 and TRBJ1-1; D is perhaps TRBD1 (5 bases). Per germline, CDR1 SGHDT and CDR2 YYEEEE. The CDR3 runs to 16 residues. Trimming cost V 2 bases and J 1 base, with 15 bases left between them. CDR3 residues: CASSLRSGGRNTEAFF. CDR3 sequence (DNA): TGTGCCAGCAGCTTACGGTCGGGGGGGAGGAACACTGAAGCTTTCTTT.

The rearrangement joins TRBV20-1 to TRBJ2-5; 7 nucleotides agree with TRBD2. With V trimmed by 5 bases and J by 5 bases, 11 bases remained unmatched. There are 14 residues in the CDR3. Germline V CDR1 and CDR2: DFQATT, SNEGSKA (reference sequence). Here the CDR3 DNA reads TGCAGTGCTGCCTCGGGGGAGGGCCGCGAGACCCAGTACTTC. Its translation is CSAASGEGRETQYF.

This clonotype occurred many times. V gene TRBV11-2 combines with J gene TRBJ1-1, with 8 bases matching TRBD1. With V trimmed by 5 bases and J by 12 bases, 11 bases remained unmatched. This CDR3 region has 13 residues. CDR1 is SGHAT and CDR2 is FQNNGV in the germline V gene. CDR3 protein: CASSPMRTGTTFF. In DNA, the CDR3 is TGTGCCAGCAGCCCTATGCGGACAGGGACAACTTTCTTT.

This rearrangement joins TRBV10-3 to TRBJ2-5, with no clear D. Germline values: CDR1 ENHRY, CDR2 SYGVKD. The CDR3 contains 14 residues. Trimming took off 1 base at V and 0 bases at J, with 6 bases between the two ends. Written as DNA, the CDR3 is TGTGCCATCAGTGAGTTCAGAAACCAAGAGACCCAGTACTTC. This translates into CAISEFRNQETQYF.

The gene calls are TRBV29-1 and TRBJ1-2, with unresolved D. The germline CDR1 and CDR2 sequences are SQVTM and ANQGSEA. V lost 4 bases to trimming and J lost 8 bases, with 11 bases between them. The CDR3 totals 11 residues. CDR3 in amino acids: CSVGTGPGYTF. CDR3 nucleotides: TGCAGCGTTGGGACCGGTCCAGGCTACACCTTC.

About this clonotype itself: This CDR3 is missing its conserved last phenylalanine or tryptophan, likely due to a read error. The chain combines TRBV7-9 with TRBJ1-2; D call uncertain. Germline CDR1 SEHNR, CDR2 FQNEAQ (reference sequence). V was cut by 3 bases and J by 6 bases, with 17 bases left in between. The CDR3 runs to 15 residues. The CDR3 sequence: CASSLAAVTRNGYTL. CDR3 nucleotide sequence: TGTGCCAGCAGCTTGGCGGCAGTTACTAGGAATGGCTACACCCTC.